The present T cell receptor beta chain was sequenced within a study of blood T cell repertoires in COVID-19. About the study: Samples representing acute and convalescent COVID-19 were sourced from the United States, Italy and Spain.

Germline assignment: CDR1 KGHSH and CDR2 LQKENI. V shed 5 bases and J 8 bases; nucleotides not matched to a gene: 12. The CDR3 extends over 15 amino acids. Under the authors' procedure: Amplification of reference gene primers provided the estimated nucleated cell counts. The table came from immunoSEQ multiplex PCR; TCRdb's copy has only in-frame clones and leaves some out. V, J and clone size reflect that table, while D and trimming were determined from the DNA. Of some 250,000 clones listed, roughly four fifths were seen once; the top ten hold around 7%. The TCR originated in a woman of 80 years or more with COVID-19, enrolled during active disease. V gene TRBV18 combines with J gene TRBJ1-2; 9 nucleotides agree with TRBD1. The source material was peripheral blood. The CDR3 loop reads CASSSTLRQGEGYTF. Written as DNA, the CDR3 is TGTGCCAGCTCATCAACTTTGCGACAGGGGGAGGGCTACACCTTC. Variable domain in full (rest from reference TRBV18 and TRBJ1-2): NAGVMQNPRHLVRRRGQEARLRCSPMKGHSHVYWYRQLPEEGLKFMVYLQKENIIDESGMPKERFSAEFPKEGPSILRIQQVVRGDSAAYFCASSSTLRQGEGYTFGSGTRLTVV.